These T cell receptor beta chains were read from a single sample in a study of T cells of healthy individuals. TCRdb re-called the 5' RACE reads with MiXCR, one entry per CDR3 protein. The data show roughly 87,000 distinct CDR3 sequences, around 17% seen once. The source of these receptors is a human donor in good health. The CDR3 runs from the conserved cysteine through the conserved F or W. The D gene is left open where the match is weak. Only part of the rows carry a size: once, few, many, or a class if the clone is expanded.

j_call: TRBJ1-5; clone_size: -; d_call: -; v_call: TRBV6-1; cdr3_aa: CASSEAGGPNQPQHF; cdr3_nt: TGTGCCAGCAGTGAAGCCGGAGGCCCCAATCAGCCCCAGCATTTT
j_call: TRBJ2-3; clone_size: -; d_call: -; v_call: TRBV4-2; cdr3_aa: CASSQDGASRTQYF; cdr3_nt: TGTGCCAGCAGCCAAGACGGGGCTAGCAGAACGCAGTATTTT
j_call: TRBJ1-1; clone_size: many; d_call: -; v_call: TRBV28; cdr3_aa: CASGGIVAEAFF; cdr3_nt: TGTGCCAGCGGGGGTATTGTGGCTGAAGCTTTCTTT
j_call: TRBJ2-3; clone_size: few; d_call: -; v_call: TRBV6-6; cdr3_aa: CASSIVPAQYF; cdr3_nt: TGTGCCAGCAGTATAGTCCCAGCGCAGTATTTT
j_call: TRBJ2-3; clone_size: many; d_call: -; v_call: TRBV5-1; cdr3_aa: CASSFDTRTDTQYF; cdr3_nt: TGCGCCAGCAGCTTCGACACGCGCACAGATACGCAGTATTTT
j_call: TRBJ2-5; clone_size: few; d_call: -; v_call: TRBV2; cdr3_aa: CATRDTTYQETQYF; cdr3_nt: TGTGCCACGCGGGACACCACGTACCAAGAGACCCAGTACTTC
j_call: TRBJ1-3; clone_size: many; d_call: -; v_call: TRBV4-1; cdr3_aa: CASSQVDMGWVTGNTIYF; cdr3_nt: TGCGCCAGCAGCCAAGTGGACATGGGGTGGGTAACTGGAAACACCATATATTTT
j_call: TRBJ2-7; clone_size: -; d_call: -; v_call: TRBV20-1; cdr3_aa: CSATFRDAYEQYF; cdr3_nt: TGCAGTGCTACATTCCGGGATGCCTACGAGCAGTACTTC
j_call: TRBJ1-2; clone_size: -; d_call: -; v_call: TRBV12-3/TRBV12-4; cdr3_aa: CASSEGHGYTF; cdr3_nt: TGTGCCAGCAGTGAAGGGCATGGCTACACCTTC
j_call: TRBJ1-2; clone_size: -; d_call: -; v_call: TRBV20-1; cdr3_aa: CSALAGTNYGYTF; cdr3_nt: TGCAGTGCTCTAGCAGGGACTAACTATGGCTACACCTTC
j_call: TRBJ2-3; clone_size: many; d_call: TRBD2; v_call: TRBV4-1; cdr3_aa: CASSQRSGGAGDTQYF; cdr3_nt: TGCGCCAGCAGCCAACGGTCGGGGGGGGCGGGTGATACGCAGTATTTT
j_call: TRBJ2-5; clone_size: many; d_call: -; v_call: TRBV7-2; cdr3_aa: CASSTDPAEETQYF; cdr3_nt: TGTGCCAGCAGCACAGACCCGGCAGAAGAGACCCAGTACTTC
j_call: TRBJ2-7; clone_size: many; d_call: -; v_call: TRBV7-9; cdr3_aa: CASSFGSGSYEQYF; cdr3_nt: TGTGCCAGCAGCTTTGGATCAGGGTCCTACGAGCAGTACTTC
j_call: TRBJ2-5; clone_size: few; d_call: -; v_call: TRBV27; cdr3_aa: CASRRLGETQYF; cdr3_nt: TGTGCCAGCAGACGGCTGGGGGAGACCCAGTACTTC
j_call: TRBJ2-1; clone_size: -; d_call: -; v_call: TRBV4-2; cdr3_aa: CASSQGWTINNEQFF; cdr3_nt: TGTGCCAGCAGCCAAGGTTGGACTATTAATAATGAGCAGTTCTTC
j_call: TRBJ2-7; clone_size: many; d_call: TRBD1; v_call: TRBV12-3/TRBV12-4; cdr3_aa: CASSDRGSYEQYF; cdr3_nt: TGTGCCAGCAGTGACAGGGGTTCCTACGAGCAGTACTTC
j_call: TRBJ2-2; clone_size: few; d_call: -; v_call: TRBV4-3; cdr3_aa: CASSIRGPRGELFF; cdr3_nt: TGCGCCAGCAGCATTAGAGGGCCAAGGGGGGAGCTGTTTTTT
j_call: TRBJ1-5; clone_size: -; d_call: TRBD1; v_call: TRBV12-3/TRBV12-4; cdr3_aa: CASSDDRGNQPQHF; cdr3_nt: TGTGCCAGCAGTGACGACAGGGGGAATCAGCCCCAGCATTTT
j_call: TRBJ2-3; clone_size: -; d_call: -; v_call: TRBV4-3; cdr3_aa: CASSQGNPLNTQYF; cdr3_nt: TGCGCCAGCAGCCAAGGCAACCCCCTAAATACGCAGTATTTT
j_call: TRBJ2-7; clone_size: -; d_call: TRBD1; v_call: TRBV28; cdr3_aa: CASNLGQGSHEQYF; cdr3_nt: TGTGCCAGCAACCTGGGACAGGGATCTCACGAGCAGTACTTC
j_call: TRBJ2-1; clone_size: many; d_call: TRBD2; v_call: TRBV7-2; cdr3_aa: CASSATSGANNEQFF; cdr3_nt: TGTGCCAGCAGCGCCACTAGCGGGGCAAACAATGAGCAGTTCTTC
j_call: TRBJ2-3; clone_size: many; d_call: -; v_call: TRBV18; cdr3_aa: CASSHNLQGSDTQYF; cdr3_nt: TGTGCCAGCTCCCATAACCTTCAGGGATCAGATACGCAGTATTTT
j_call: TRBJ1-4; clone_size: few; d_call: -; v_call: TRBV6-2/TRBV6-3; cdr3_aa: CASSYSSGKLFF; cdr3_nt: TGTGCCAGCAGTTACAGCTCCGGAAAACTGTTTTTT
j_call: TRBJ2-1; clone_size: many; d_call: -; v_call: TRBV6-2/TRBV6-3; cdr3_aa: CASSSFGTSSYNEQFF; cdr3_nt: TGTGCCAGCAGTTCCTTCGGGACGAGCTCCTACAATGAGCAGTTCTTC
j_call: TRBJ2-6; clone_size: few; d_call: -; v_call: TRBV4-1; cdr3_aa: CASSQLRGGGANVLTF; cdr3_nt: TGCGCCAGCAGCCAACTCAGGGGAGGTGGGGCCAACGTCCTGACTTTC
j_call: TRBJ1-5; clone_size: -; d_call: TRBD1; v_call: TRBV6-2/TRBV6-3; cdr3_aa: CASSYTGGGNQPQHF; cdr3_nt: TGTGCCAGCAGTTATACAGGGGGCGGCAATCAGCCCCAGCATTTT
j_call: TRBJ2-1; clone_size: many; d_call: TRBD2; v_call: TRBV29-1; cdr3_aa: CSVGGSLAGEGFGYNEQFF; cdr3_nt: TGCAGCGTTGGGGGGAGCCTAGCGGGAGAGGGTTTCGGGTACAATGAGCAGTTCTTC
j_call: TRBJ2-1; clone_size: many; d_call: TRBD1; v_call: TRBV20-1; cdr3_aa: CSANLGGIWDNEQFF; cdr3_nt: TGCAGTGCTAATTTAGGGGGCATTTGGGACAATGAGCAGTTCTTC
j_call: TRBJ1-1; clone_size: few; d_call: TRBD1; v_call: TRBV9; cdr3_aa: CASSDSGTGSGVDTEAFF; cdr3_nt: TGTGCCAGCAGCGACTCCGGGACAGGGAGTGGGGTTGACACTGAAGCTTTCTTT
j_call: TRBJ2-3; clone_size: -; d_call: TRBD2; v_call: TRBV3-1; cdr3_aa: CASSQDRLAGDTQYF; cdr3_nt: TGTGCCAGCAGCCAAGATAGACTAGCGGGAGATACGCAGTATTTT
j_call: TRBJ1-6; clone_size: -; d_call: -; v_call: TRBV6-5; cdr3_aa: CASSSGQNSPLHF; cdr3_nt: TGTGCCAGCAGTTCTGGACAGAATTCACCCCTCCACTTT
j_call: TRBJ1-6; clone_size: few; d_call: -; v_call: TRBV7-2; cdr3_aa: CASSLVNSPLHF; cdr3_nt: TGTGCCAGCAGCTTAGTCAATTCACCCCTCCACTTT
j_call: TRBJ2-7; clone_size: -; d_call: -; v_call: TRBV6-2/TRBV6-3; cdr3_aa: CASSFAPLGMSYEQYF; cdr3_nt: TGTGCCAGCAGCTTTGCCCCCTTGGGGATGTCCTACGAGCAGTACTTC
j_call: TRBJ1-5; clone_size: -; d_call: TRBD1; v_call: TRBV27; cdr3_aa: CASSLRTGGTQPQHF; cdr3_nt: TGTGCCAGCAGTTTAAGGACAGGTGGCACTCAGCCCCAGCATTTT
j_call: TRBJ2-7; clone_size: few; d_call: -; v_call: TRBV7-9; cdr3_aa: CASSFVSGTYEQYF; cdr3_nt: TGTGCCAGCAGCTTCGTTAGCGGAACCTACGAGCAGTACTTC
j_call: TRBJ1-1; clone_size: few; d_call: -; v_call: TRBV5-4; cdr3_aa: CASRVDIYTEAFF; cdr3_nt: TGTGCCAGCAGAGTTGACATTTACACTGAAGCTTTCTTT
j_call: TRBJ2-1; clone_size: -; d_call: -; v_call: TRBV12-3/TRBV12-4; cdr3_aa: CASKPRVDYNEQFF; cdr3_nt: TGTGCCAGCAAACCCAGGGTCGACTACAATGAGCAGTTCTTC
j_call: TRBJ2-5; clone_size: -; d_call: -; v_call: TRBV5-4; cdr3_aa: CASSLKTGPETQYF; cdr3_nt: TGTGCCAGCAGCCTAAAGACAGGCCCAGAGACCCAGTACTTC
j_call: TRBJ2-3; clone_size: -; d_call: -; v_call: TRBV12-3/TRBV12-4; cdr3_aa: CASSKAGGTDTQYF; cdr3_nt: TGTGCCAGCAGTAAAGCGGGTGGTACAGATACGCAGTATTTT
j_call: TRBJ1-1; clone_size: once; d_call: -; v_call: TRBV24-1; cdr3_aa: CATSDAANTEAFF; cdr3_nt: TGTGCCACCAGTGATGCCGCTAACACTGAAGCTTTCTTT
j_call: TRBJ2-2; clone_size: many; d_call: TRBD1; v_call: TRBV4-3; cdr3_aa: CASSQEGQAIANTGELFF; cdr3_nt: TGCGCCAGCAGCCAAGAGGGACAGGCTATAGCGAACACCGGGGAGCTGTTTTTT
j_call: TRBJ1-5; clone_size: many; d_call: -; v_call: TRBV7-2; cdr3_aa: CASSFLGDQPQHF; cdr3_nt: TGTGCCAGCAGCTTTTTAGGAGATCAGCCCCAGCATTTT
j_call: TRBJ1-5; clone_size: -; d_call: -; v_call: TRBV27; cdr3_aa: CASSMGTLRNQPQHF; cdr3_nt: TGTGCCAGCAGTATGGGGACACTTCGGAATCAGCCCCAGCATTTT
j_call: TRBJ2-3; clone_size: many; d_call: TRBD2; v_call: TRBV29-1; cdr3_aa: CSVSRAGGSTDTQYF; cdr3_nt: TGCAGCGTTTCGAGAGCGGGAGGGAGCACAGATACGCAGTATTTT
j_call: TRBJ1-1; clone_size: -; d_call: -; v_call: TRBV20-1; cdr3_aa: CSARRWGAGAYTEAFF; cdr3_nt: TGCAGTGCTAGGAGATGGGGGGCAGGGGCTTACACTGAAGCTTTCTTT
j_call: TRBJ1-6; clone_size: few; d_call: -; v_call: TRBV2; cdr3_aa: CASSRSSPLHF; cdr3_nt: TGTGCCAGCAGTCGAAGTTCACCCCTCCACTTT
j_call: TRBJ2-1; clone_size: few; d_call: TRBD1; v_call: TRBV11-2; cdr3_aa: CASSLGGTGRGNEQFF; cdr3_nt: TGTGCCAGCAGCTTAGGTGGGACAGGGAGGGGCAATGAGCAGTTCTTC
j_call: TRBJ2-3; clone_size: few; d_call: TRBD2; v_call: TRBV20-1; cdr3_aa: CSARVIGGTDTQYF; cdr3_nt: TGCAGTGCTAGAGTAATCGGGGGGACAGATACGCAGTATTTT
j_call: TRBJ1-1; clone_size: -; d_call: -; v_call: TRBV5-1; cdr3_aa: CASSPLDTLNTEAFF; cdr3_nt: TGCGCCAGCAGCCCCCTCGACACACTGAACACTGAAGCTTTCTTT
j_call: TRBJ1-5; clone_size: -; d_call: TRBD1; v_call: TRBV6-5; cdr3_aa: CASSRQGSNQPQHF; cdr3_nt: TGTGCCAGCAGTCGACAGGGGAGCAATCAGCCCCAGCATTTT
j_call: TRBJ2-3; clone_size: -; d_call: -; v_call: TRBV20-1; cdr3_aa: CSADLARADTQYF; cdr3_nt: TGCAGTGCTGATTTAGCACGCGCAGATACGCAGTATTTT
j_call: TRBJ1-1; clone_size: few; d_call: -; v_call: TRBV5-1; cdr3_aa: CASSLMTGSNTEAFF; cdr3_nt: TGCGCCAGCAGCCTAATGACTGGGTCGAACACTGAAGCTTTCTTT
j_call: TRBJ2-1; clone_size: few; d_call: TRBD2; v_call: TRBV20-1; cdr3_aa: CSAGPRLAGSYNEQFF; cdr3_nt: TGCAGTGCTGGACCGCGACTAGCGGGCTCCTACAATGAGCAGTTCTTC
j_call: TRBJ1-5; clone_size: many; d_call: -; v_call: TRBV12-3/TRBV12-4; cdr3_aa: CASSLVGGSNQPQHF; cdr3_nt: TGTGCCAGCAGTTTAGTAGGGGGGAGCAATCAGCCCCAGCATTTT
j_call: TRBJ2-3; clone_size: many; d_call: TRBD1; v_call: TRBV7-9; cdr3_aa: CASSSNRGQADTQYF; cdr3_nt: TGTGCCAGCAGCTCGAACAGGGGGCAAGCAGATACGCAGTATTTT
j_call: TRBJ2-5; clone_size: few; d_call: -; v_call: TRBV29-1; cdr3_aa: CSVVAAVGLGETQYF; cdr3_nt: TGCAGCGTGGTAGCGGCGGTTGGCCTTGGGGAGACCCAGTACTTC
j_call: TRBJ1-4; clone_size: -; d_call: -; v_call: TRBV20-1; cdr3_aa: CSARVATNEKLFF; cdr3_nt: TGCAGTGCTAGAGTTGCAACTAATGAAAAACTGTTTTTT